The 21 T cell receptor beta chains below all came from one sample that was sequenced in a study of T cell clonotyping in hematopoietic cell transplantation (dated by TCRdb to the early 2020s). The library was generated by the immunoSEQ multiplex PCR assay. TCRdb holds this immuneACCESS table with in-frame rearrangements only. Some clones are missing; in checked studies, unresolved V genes explain under half, and the rest has no known cause. The sample has 8,000 or so clones on record, about 69% of them singletons. The ten largest clonotypes hold around 23% of the sample. What this sample's time point label stands for: 100 days after allo-HCT. Material: peripheral blood mononuclear cells, obtained 100 days after allogeneic stem cell transplant. The receptors derive from a male patient between 60 and 69 years old who had an allogeneic stem cell transplant from an unrelated donor, so the T cells may come from the graft donor. Some clones in this sample may be carry-over from other donors' samples.

V is TRBV9 and J is TRBJ1-3, with unresolved D. V lost 2 bases and J 3 bases, leaving 12 bases between the germline ends. The CDR3 contains 15 residues. Germline V lookup: CDR1 SGDLS, CDR2 YYNGEE. CDR3 bases: TGTGCCAGCAGCGTTGGCCCTGGGTTTGGAAACACCATATATTTT. Protein product: CASSVGPGFGNTIYF.

V usage is TRBV2 and J usage is TRBJ2-7, with a weak D call TRBD2 (6 bases). This CDR3 contains 16 residues. Germline CDR1 and CDR2: SNHLY and FYNNEI. V lost 2 bases and J lost 0, with 14 bases in between. CDR3 loop: CASSEFEDGSSYEQYF. CDR3 nucleotide sequence: TGTGCCAGCAGTGAATTTGAGGACGGGAGCTCCTACGAGCAGTACTTC. Full variable domain (rest looked up from reference TRBV2 and TRBJ2-7): EPEVTQTPSHQVTQMGQEVILRCVPISNHLYFYWYRQILGQKVEFLVSFYNNEISEKSEIFDDQFSVERPDGSNFTLKIRSTKLEDSAMYFCASSEFEDGSSYEQYFGPGTRLTVT.

The genes are TRBV19 and TRBJ2-7; D call uncertain. The CDR3 is 15 residues long. Germline values: CDR1 LNHDA, CDR2 SQIVND (reference sequence). V lost 0 bases, J lost 3 bases, and 12 bases lay in between. In DNA form, the CDR3 reads TGTGCCAGTAGTATAGATCTAGGGCCGAACTACGAGCAGTACTTC. Translation: CASSIDLGPNYEQYF.

This clone was seen only once. The chain couples TRBV5-1 to TRBJ1-1, with D unclear. Trimming removed 4 bases at V and 1 base at J, with 11 bases between. Per germline, CDR1 SGHRS and CDR2 YFSETQ. This CDR3 spans 14 amino acids. The CDR3 DNA reads as TGCGCCAGCAGCCCCTCGACGGGGAACACTGAAGCTTTCTTT. The encoded protein is CASSPSTGNTEAFF.

CDR3 in DNA: TGTGCCAGTAGTAGGGGACAGGTCTCCTACGAGCAGTACTTC. It codes for CASSRGQVSYEQYF. V is TRBV19 and J is TRBJ2-7; TRBD1 aligns across 8 bases. The CDR3 runs 14 residues. CDR1 is LNHDA, CDR2 SQIVND, per germline (reference sequence). V gave up 4 bases and J gave up 0 bases; unmatched junction bases: 2.

The chain employs TRBV6-5 and TRBJ1-3; D not certain. The CDR3 length is 14 residues. Germline V gene lookup returns CDR1 MNHEY and CDR2 SVGAGI. Deletions cut 5 bases from V and 0 bases from J, with 8 bases between. The chain's CDR3 is CASSEIGSGNTIYF. The CDR3, as DNA: TGTGCCAGCAGTGAAATAGGCTCTGGAAACACCATATATTTT.

The V call is TRBV6-5, the J call TRBJ2-7; D unclear. Trimming took off 2 bases at V and 6 bases at J, with 11 bases between the two ends. The germline V gene encodes CDR1 MNHEY and CDR2 SVGAGI. CDR3 length: 13 residues. CDR3 sequence reads: CASSYRHLSEQYF. The CDR3 DNA follows: TGTGCCAGCAGTTACAGGCACCTAAGCGAGCAGTACTTC.

The chain carries TRBV6-1 and TRBJ1-2, with D tentatively TRBD1 (5 bases). The CDR3 has 16 residues. Germline V gene sequence: CDR1 MNHNS, CDR2 SASEGT. V was cut by 1 base and J by 4 bases, with 16 bases left in between. The CDR3 bases are TGTGCCAGCAGTGAAGGCTATAGGGGTCGCGGCTATGGCTACACCTTC. Amino acids: CASSEGYRGRGYGYTF.

This clone was recorded only once. The chain employs TRBV4-3 and TRBJ1-2; D perhaps matches TRBD1 (5 bases). The CDR3 is 13 amino acids. Trimming cost V 3 bases and J 3 bases, with 8 bases left between them. Germline values: CDR1 LGHNA, CDR2 YSLEER. Here the CDR3 reads CASSQGRHYGYTF. The DNA for the CDR3 is TGCGCCAGCAGCCAGGGACGGCACTATGGCTACACCTTC.

The chain has TRBV7-6 and TRBJ2-5; 9 nucleotides align to TRBD2. Germline V CDR1 and CDR2: SGHVS, FNYEAQ. CDR3 length: 15 amino acids. Trimming removed 5 bases from V and 2 bases from J; junction bases left unmatched: 6. The CDR3 bases are TGTGCCAGCAGCCTGGGGGCGGGAGGGCAAGAGACCCAGTACTTC. Amino acids: CASSLGAGGQETQYF. Filled out from reference TRBV7-6 and TRBJ2-5, the complete variable domain reads GAGVSQSPRYKVTKRGQDVALRCDPISGHVSLYWYRQALGQGPEFLTYFNYEAQQDKSGLPNDRFSAERPEGSISTLTIQRTEQRDSAMYRCASSLGAGGQETQYFGPGTRLLVL.

This clone was seen a few times. The gene calls are TRBV5-1 and TRBJ1-2, with D uncertain. Between the trimmed V and J ends, which lost 0 bases and 4 bases, there was a span of 13 bases. The V gene's germline CDR1 is SGHRS and CDR2 YFSETQ. CDR3 length: 15 amino acids. CDR3 coding DNA: TGCGCCAGCAGCTTGGCCCAAGGGAGCGGCTATGGCTACACCTTC. Protein sequence: CASSLAQGSGYGYTF.

The J gene is TRBJ2-1, the V gene TRBV6-5, with D uncertain. This CDR3 comprises 13 residues. Trimming removed 2 bases at V and 9 bases at J, with 11 bases between. Germline V lookup: CDR1 MNHEY, CDR2 SVGAGI. The DNA of the CDR3 is TGTGCCAGCAGTTACCGGATTTCGGCTGAGCAGTTCTTC. This translates into CASSYRISAEQFF.

This clone was seen more than once but under ten times. The chain uses TRBV11-3 and TRBJ2-7; D is unclear. The CDR3 has 14 residues. The germline V and J ends were trimmed by 5 bases and 5 bases, with 16 bases remaining between them. Per the germline V gene, CDR1 is SGHNT and CDR2 is YENEEA. Written as DNA, the CDR3 is TGTGCCAGCAGCCCCCGCTACGCTAGGGACGAGCAGTACTTC. This encodes CASSPRYARDEQYF.

The rearrangement links TRBV20-1 to TRBJ1-1; D is ambiguous. The V end lost 3 bases, the J end lost 9 bases, and 8 bases lay between the germline ends. Germline V gene lookup returns CDR1 DFQATT and CDR2 SNEGSKA (reference sequence). This CDR3 region has 10 residues. The CDR3 DNA reads TGCAGTGCTAGTAGCCTACAAGCTTTCTTT. Translation gives CSASSLQAFF.

This chain uses TRBV6-5 with TRBJ2-5; weak D call: TRBD2 (7 bases). Germline CDR1 reads MNHEY; CDR2 reads SVGAGI. Trimming pared 6 bases from V and 5 bases from J, leaving 13 bases between. The CDR3 is 13 residues long. The CDR3 spells CASRGGGGETQYF. The CDR3 DNA sequence: TGTGCCAGCAGGGGAGGGGGAGGGGAGACCCAGTACTTC.

This clone has only a few counts. The gene calls are TRBV15 and TRBJ1-5; a weak D match, TRBD1 (5 bases). Looked up from germline, CDR1 is LNHNV and CDR2 is YYDKDF (reference sequence). Trimming pared 6 bases from V and 0 bases from J, leaving 6 bases between. The CDR3 spans 13 residues. CDR3 protein: CATRGDSNQPQHF. CDR3 bases: TGTGCCACCAGAGGGGATAGCAATCAGCCCCAGCATTTT.

The chain joins TRBV9 to TRBJ1-6; no clear D. Germline V CDR1 and CDR2: SGDLS, YYNGEE. The V end lost 3 bases, the J end lost 10 bases, and 14 bases lay between the germline ends. The CDR3 totals 14 residues. This CDR3 reads CASSASVLESPLHF. Written as DNA, the CDR3 is TGTGCCAGCAGCGCATCGGTTTTGGAGTCACCCCTCCACTTT.

The chain is built from TRBV9 and TRBJ2-7, with D maybe TRBD2 (5 bases). Germline CDR1 reads SGDLS; CDR2 reads YYNGEE. V gave up 2 bases and J gave up 3 bases, with 9 bases separating them. The CDR3 has 13 residues. For the CDR3, the DNA is TGTGCCAGCAGCGTCGGGGATAACTACGAGCAGTACTTC. Amino acids: CASSVGDNYEQYF.

The CDR3, as DNA: TGTGCCAGCAGTGGACAGTTGAATTACAATGAGCAGTTCTTC. Protein sequence: CASSGQLNYNEQFF. V is TRBV2 and J is TRBJ2-1; a weak D match, TRBD1 (5 bases). The V and J ends lost 4 bases and 4 bases respectively, with 11 bases between them. The CDR3 is 14 residues long. Germline CDR1 SNHLY, CDR2 FYNNEI.

The chain recombines TRBV30 with TRBJ2-2; D is undetermined. The CDR3 is 14 residues long. V was trimmed by 0 bases and J by 4 bases, leaving 9 bases between them. Per germline, CDR1 GTSNPN and CDR2 SVGIG (reference sequence). The CDR3 loop reads CAWSVLFGTGELFF. CDR3 nucleotide sequence: TGTGCCTGGAGTGTATTGTTCGGCACCGGGGAGCTGTTTTTT.

The chain carries TRBV6-6 and TRBJ2-5; D unclear. CDR3 size: 12 residues. Per germline, CDR1 MNHNY and CDR2 SVGAGI (reference sequence). V was pared by 5 bases and J by 4 bases, with 8 bases between. CDR3 bases: TGTGCCAGCAGTAACCCAAGAGAGACCCAGTACTTC. It encodes CASSNPRETQYF.